The source of this TCR beta chain is a study of T cells in Graves' hyperthyroidism and ophthalmopathy. In germline, CDR1 is LNHDA, CDR2 SQIVND (reference sequence). CDR3 size: 16 residues. The junction had 10 bases not matched to a gene; V was cut back by 3 bases and J by 8 bases. This clonotype was recorded a few times. TCR beta CDR3 regions were amplified from RNA transcripts. The TCR CDR3 first-round RT-PCR relied on the HTBI primer set. TCRdb called the multiplex PCR reads again in MiXCR, with one record for every CDR3 protein. The sample yields a few hundred thousand distinct CDR3 sequences, around an eighth seen once.

Material: blood. The receptor was derived from a young woman with Graves' hyperthyroidism. The chain combines TRBV19 with TRBJ1-2; TRBD1 aligns across 12 bases. The CDR3 coding sequence is TGTGCCAGTAGTATGATTCCGGGACAGGGGGCTGGAGGCTACACCTTC. It is translated as CASSMIPGQGAGGYTF.